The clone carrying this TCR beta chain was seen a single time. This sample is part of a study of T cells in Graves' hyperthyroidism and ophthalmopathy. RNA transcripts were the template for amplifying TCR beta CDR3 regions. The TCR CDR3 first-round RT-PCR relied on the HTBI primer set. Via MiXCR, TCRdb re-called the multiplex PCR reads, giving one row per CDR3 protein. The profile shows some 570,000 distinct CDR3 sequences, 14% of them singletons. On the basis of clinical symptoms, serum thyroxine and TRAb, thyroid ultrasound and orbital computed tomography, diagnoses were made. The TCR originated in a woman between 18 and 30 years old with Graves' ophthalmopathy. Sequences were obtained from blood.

This CDR3 is CASSATGGRLPTDTQYF. CDR3 nucleotide sequence: TGTGCCAGCAGTGCGACAGGGGGCCGGTTGCCCACAGATACGCAGTATTTT. The chain combines TRBV6-4 with TRBJ2-3; TRBD1 agrees at 10 bases. V was pared by 4 bases and J by 2 bases, with 9 bases of the junction left unmatched. Germline loops: CDR1 MRHNA, CDR2 SNTAGT. This CDR3 has 17 residues.